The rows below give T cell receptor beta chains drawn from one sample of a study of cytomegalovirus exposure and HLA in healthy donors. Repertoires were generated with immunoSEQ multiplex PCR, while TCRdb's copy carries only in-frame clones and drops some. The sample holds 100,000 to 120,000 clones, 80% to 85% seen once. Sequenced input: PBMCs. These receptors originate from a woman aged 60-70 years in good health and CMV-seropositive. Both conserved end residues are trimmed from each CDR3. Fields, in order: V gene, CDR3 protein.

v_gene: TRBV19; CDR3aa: ASSPGTGGRAEAF
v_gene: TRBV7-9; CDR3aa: ASSLETVSPLH
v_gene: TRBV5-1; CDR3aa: ASSLEVGQRS
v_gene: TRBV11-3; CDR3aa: ASSVGLQETQY
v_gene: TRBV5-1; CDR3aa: ASSLRDRGNYGYT
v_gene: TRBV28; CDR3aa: ASTSSRGRTYEQY
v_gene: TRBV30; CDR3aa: AWSQGAIAETQY
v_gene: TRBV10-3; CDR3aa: AISLDSYGYT
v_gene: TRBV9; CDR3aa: ASRTIGVGQYEQY
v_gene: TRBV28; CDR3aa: ASTLRHTNTEAF
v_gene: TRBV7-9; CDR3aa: ASSSHGNQPQH
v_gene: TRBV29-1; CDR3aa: SVAVTGTGVEQY
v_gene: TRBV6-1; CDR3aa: ASSEGYGAGRNGYT
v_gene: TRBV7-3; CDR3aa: ASSLGGLNYNEQF
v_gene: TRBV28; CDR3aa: ASSTNRESNEKLF
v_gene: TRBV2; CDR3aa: ASTAESTDTQY
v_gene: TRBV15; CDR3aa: ATSRSKQGNEQF
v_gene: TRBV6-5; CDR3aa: ASSYGTGQGHYGYT
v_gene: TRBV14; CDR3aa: ASSPDRSYGYT
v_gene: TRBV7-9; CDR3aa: ASSSRGQRSYEQY
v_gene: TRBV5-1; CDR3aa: ASSQPGTSGRAASVGELF
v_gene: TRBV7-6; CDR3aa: ASSFSGGETQY
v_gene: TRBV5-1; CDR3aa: ASSLVQASFYEQY
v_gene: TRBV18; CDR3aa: ASSPDNQETQY
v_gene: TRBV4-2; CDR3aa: ASSLPPGGNTEAF
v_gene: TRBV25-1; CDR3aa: ASTPQGARKQY
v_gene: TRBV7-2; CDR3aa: ASNPGWSNTEAF
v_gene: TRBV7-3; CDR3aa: ASSLGTGGWNEQF
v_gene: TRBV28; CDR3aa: ASSFQAYEQY
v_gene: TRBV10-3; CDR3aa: AISTQEQETQY
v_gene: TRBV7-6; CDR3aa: ASSLEGQPNTEAF
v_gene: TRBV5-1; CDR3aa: ASSLSGTDHIQAF
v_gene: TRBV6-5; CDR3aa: ASSRGQAEAF
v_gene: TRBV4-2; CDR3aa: ASSQDRWASGQETQY
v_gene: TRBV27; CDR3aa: ASSLGQGARTEAF
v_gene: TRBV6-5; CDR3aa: ASSYHSASGSYEQF
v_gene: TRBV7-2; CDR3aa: ASSLVSGNVQPQH
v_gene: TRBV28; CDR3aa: ASSFVASGNTIY
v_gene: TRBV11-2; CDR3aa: ASSLPTTGALSYEQY
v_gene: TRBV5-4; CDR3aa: ASSPAGGNEQY
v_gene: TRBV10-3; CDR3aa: AIRPGQGIYEQY
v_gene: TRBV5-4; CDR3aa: ASSSTRDYEQY
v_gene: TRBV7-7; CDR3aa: ASSSGQSGNTIY
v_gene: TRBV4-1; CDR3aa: ASSQQTSSVDEQY
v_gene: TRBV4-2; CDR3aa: ASSQEITGHGPLH
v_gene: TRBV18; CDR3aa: ASSPLLLPTNTDTQY
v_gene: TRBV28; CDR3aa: ASTPQAASGGGQF
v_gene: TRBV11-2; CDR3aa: ASSRNGPGTGANVLT
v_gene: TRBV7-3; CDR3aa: ASSFSGVSTDTQY
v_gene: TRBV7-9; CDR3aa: ASSPARESNTGELF
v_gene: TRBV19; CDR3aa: ASSLSLAGGYNEQF
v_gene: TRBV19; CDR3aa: ASQYRATQY
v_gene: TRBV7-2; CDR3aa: ASSLAGDSNQPQH